One and the same sample provided the 21 T cell receptor beta chains below, sequenced in a study of immune cell composition in non-small cell lung cancer. This table comes from immunoSEQ multiplex PCR, and its TCRdb copy is limited to in-frame clones, with some not included. Found here are around 13,000 clones, roughly 74% of them singletons; the top ten hold 13% to 15%. Material for sequencing was lung tumor tissue. Receptors originate from a human donor with non-small cell lung cancer.

The V call is TRBV6-7, the J call TRBJ1-2; no clear D. TRBV6-7 is an open reading frame, and its role is uncertain. The CDR3 has 12 amino acids. Trimming took 0 bases from V and 14 from J, leaving 13 bases between them. CDR3 in DNA: TGTGCCAGCAGTTACTCGAGCGTCTTTGTAACCTTC. Protein: CASSYSSVFVTF.

V gene TRBV4-1 combines with J gene TRBJ2-5; 9 bases agree with TRBD2. Looked up from germline, CDR1 is MGHRA and CDR2 is YSYEKL. V lost 5 bases to trimming and J lost 5 bases; unmatched junction nucleotides: 12. The CDR3 loop spans 16 amino acids. The CDR3 region is CASSTGTSPSGETQYF. Written as DNA, the CDR3 is TGCGCCAGCAGCACAGGGACTAGCCCGAGCGGGGAGACCCAGTACTTC.

This clone was picked up a small number of times. V and J are TRBV6-5 and TRBJ2-2; 8 bases match TRBD2. The CDR3 is made up of 14 amino acids. Germline values: CDR1 MNHEY, CDR2 SVGAGI. After removal of 8 bases from V and 1 base from J, the junction contained 3 bases not matched to a gene. This chain's CDR3 is CASSRGGNTGELFF. The CDR3, as DNA: TGTGCCAGCTCCCGGGGGGGGAACACCGGGGAGCTGTTTTTT.

The chain is built from TRBV2 and TRBJ1-2, with 10 bases identical to TRBD1. V lost 5 bases to trimming and J lost 5 bases; unmatched junction nucleotides: 5. The CDR3 has 14 amino acids. The germline CDR1 and CDR2 sequences are SNHLY and FYNNEI. DNA for the CDR3: TGTGCCAGCAGTAAGGACAGGGGGGTTTATGGCTACACCTTC. Translating it yields CASSKDRGVYGYTF.

The chain is built from TRBV18 and TRBJ2-1, with D maybe TRBD1 (5 bases). CDR1 KGHSH and CDR2 LQKENI come from the germline V gene. This CDR3 region has 15 residues. Trimming shortened V by 2 bases and J by 3 bases, and 11 bases separated the two germline ends. CDR3 DNA: TGTGCCAGCTCACCAATCCAGGGTAACTACAATGAGCAGTTCTTC. It translates to CASSPIQGNYNEQFF.

The J gene is TRBJ2-5, the V gene TRBV7-9; D ambiguous. The CDR3 covers 14 residues. Germline CDR1 and CDR2: SEHNR and FQNEAQ (reference sequence). With 1 base removed from V and 1 base from J, the gap between germline ends came to 7 bases. The CDR3 spells CASSLDVGQETQYF. The DNA of the CDR3 is TGTGCCAGCAGCTTAGATGTCGGCCAAGAGACCCAGTACTTC. Full variable domain (outside the CDR3, taken from reference TRBV7-9 and TRBJ2-5): DTGVSQNPRHKITKRGQNVTFRCDPISEHNRLYWYRQTLGQGPEFLTYFQNEAQLEKSRLLSDRFSAERPKGSFSTLEIQRTEQGDSAMYLCASSLDVGQETQYFGPGTRLLVL.

This clone appeared once. This chain joins TRBV25-1 and TRBJ1-2; D unclear. Germline V CDR1 and CDR2: MGHDK, SYGVNS. Deletions cut 0 bases from V and 6 bases from J, with 14 bases between. The CDR3 consists of 15 residues. The CDR3 nucleotides read TGTGCCAGCAGTGAATATTTTCCGGTAGTGGATGGCTACACCTTC. Residues: CASSEYFPVVDGYTF.

The rearrangement uses TRBV4-3 and TRBJ2-7, with 7 bases lining up with TRBD1. The CDR3 contains 15 residues. Trimming at V came to 3 bases and at J to 5 bases, leaving 10 bases not matched to a gene. Germline V gene sequence: CDR1 LGHNA, CDR2 YSLEER. In DNA form, the CDR3 reads TGCGCCAGCAGCCAGGGTCAGGGGGAATTCGACGAGCAGTACTTC. Amino acids: CASSQGQGEFDEQYF.

This clone was detected only a few times. The chain employs TRBV9 and TRBJ2-7; 8 nucleotides match TRBD2. The CDR3 runs to 15 residues. Per the germline V gene, CDR1 is SGDLS and CDR2 is YYNGEE. After removal of 0 bases from V and 2 bases from J, the junction contained 4 bases not matched to a gene. The CDR3 DNA reads TGTGCCAGCAGCGTAGACCTCGGGAGGGCCTACGAGCAGTACTTC. Its protein product is CASSVDLGRAYEQYF.

This clone was seen a few times. The rearrangement uses TRBV6-6 and TRBJ2-7; D is undetermined. V was clipped by 4 bases and J by 3 bases, with 7 bases between them. Germline CDR1 reads MNHNY; CDR2 reads SVGAGI (reference sequence). The CDR3 covers 12 residues. The CDR3 DNA is TGTGCCAGCAGTTCCTCGTACTACGAGCAGTACTTC. Its protein product is CASSSSYYEQYF.

The rearrangement joins TRBV5-1 to TRBJ2-7, with TRBD1 matching 10 bases. There are 14 residues in the CDR3. Germline V gene data show CDR1 as SGHRS and CDR2 as YFSETQ. V lost 0 bases to trimming and J lost 7 bases; unmatched junction nucleotides: 4. The CDR3 DNA reads TGCGCCAGCAGCTTGGGACAGGGGGCCAATGAGCAGTACTTC. Amino acid sequence: CASSLGQGANEQYF.

V usage is TRBV19 and J usage is TRBJ2-1; possibly TRBD1 for D (8 bases). The CDR3 is 15 amino acids. Germline V CDR1 and CDR2: LNHDA, SQIVND (reference sequence). Trimming cost V 5 bases and J 4 bases, with 15 bases left between them. CDR3 sequence reads: CASSPGQGLYNEQFF. In DNA form, the CDR3 reads TGTGCCAGTAGTCCTGGACAGGGACTATACAATGAGCAGTTCTTC.

The chain has TRBV7-2 and TRBJ1-5, with a tentative D call TRBD1 (5 bases). V was shortened by 2 bases and J by 3 bases, with 11 bases between the two germline ends. Germline CDR1 is SGHTA and CDR2 is FQGNSA. The CDR3 sequence is 15 residues long. CDR3 in amino acids: CASSLQGISNQPQHF. DNA for the CDR3: TGTGCCAGCAGCTTACAGGGAATCTCCAATCAGCCCCAGCATTTT.

The J gene is TRBJ2-5, the V gene TRBV7-3; 11 bases are a match to TRBD2. CDR3 size: 15 residues. CDR1 is SGHTA, CDR2 FQGTGA, per germline. Trimming took 3 bases from V and 5 from J; bases not matched to a gene: 5. This CDR3 is CASSFSGRAGETQYF. The CDR3 nucleotides are TGTGCCAGCAGCTTTAGCGGGAGGGCCGGGGAGACCCAGTACTTC.

J is TRBJ2-1 and V is TRBV19; 7 bases align to TRBD1. Germline values: CDR1 LNHDA, CDR2 SQIVND (reference sequence). Germline trimming cut 7 bases from V and 16 bases from J; bases unmatched to any gene: 13. This CDR3 has 12 residues. The CDR3 nucleotides read TGTGCCAGTACCCAGGAAGGGGGCCGGACCTTCTTC. Protein: CASTQEGGRTFF.

The genes are TRBV5-1 and TRBJ1-1, with D possibly matching TRBD1 (5 bases). V was cut by 1 base and J by 5 bases, with 15 bases left in between. Germline-derived CDR1 and CDR2 are SGHRS and YFSETQ. CDR3 length: 15 residues. This CDR3 reads CASSLMKAGETEAFF. The CDR3 DNA follows: TGCGCCAGCAGCTTGATGAAAGCGGGGGAAACTGAAGCTTTCTTT.

This clone was counted a few times. This sequence joins TRBV7-3 and TRBJ2-1; 10 bases agree with TRBD1. Germline V gene lookup returns CDR1 SGHTA and CDR2 FQGTGA. Trimming took 1 base from V and 1 from J; bases not matched to a gene: 1. The CDR3 spans 16 residues. As DNA, the CDR3 is TGTGCCAGCAGCTTAAGGGACAGGGGATCCTACAATGAGCAGTTCTTC. It translates to CASSLRDRGSYNEQFF.

This chain connects TRBV5-1 to TRBJ1-1; D may be TRBD1 (6 bases). V lost 3 bases to trimming and J lost 0 bases, with 12 bases between them. Germline CDR1 and CDR2: SGHRS and YFSETQ. CDR3 size: 15 residues. In DNA, the CDR3 is TGCGCCAGCAGCTATCAACAGGGACTGAACACTGAAGCTTTCTTT. Amino acids: CASSYQQGLNTEAFF.

The rearrangement links TRBV4-3 to TRBJ2-3; 7 bases are a match to TRBD2. Germline CDR1 LGHNA, CDR2 YSLEER. Trimming at V came to 0 bases and at J to 3 bases, leaving 6 bases not matched to a gene. This CDR3 is built from 16 residues. The CDR3 here is CASSQDWGGITDTQYF. CDR3 sequence (DNA): TGCGCCAGCAGCCAAGATTGGGGGGGGATAACAGATACGCAGTATTTT.

This clone was detected only a few times. This chain joins TRBV5-4 and TRBJ2-7, with 7 positions matching TRBD1. The CDR3 covers 16 residues. In germline, CDR1 is SGHNT, CDR2 YYREEE (reference sequence). Trimming at V came to 0 bases and at J to 1 base, leaving 7 bases not matched to a gene. CDR3 loop: CASSLEGAGKSYEQYF. DNA for the CDR3: TGTGCCAGCAGCTTGGAGGGGGCAGGGAAGTCCTACGAGCAGTACTTC.

The rearrangement joins TRBV7-3 to TRBJ1-1; the D is unclear. CDR1 is SGHTA and CDR2 is FQGTGA in the germline V gene. This CDR3 is built from 13 residues. The V and J ends lost 3 bases and 7 bases respectively, with 12 bases between them. The CDR3 spells CASSFARDSEAFF. The DNA for the CDR3 is TGTGCCAGCAGCTTCGCCCGGGATAGTGAAGCTTTCTTT. Complete variable domain (other parts from reference TRBV7-3 and TRBJ1-1): GAGVSQTPSNKVTEKGKYVELRCDPISGHTALYWYRQSLGQGPEFLIYFQGTGAADDSGLPNDRFFAVRPEGSVSTLKIQRTERGDSAVYLCASSFARDSEAFFGQGTRLTVV.